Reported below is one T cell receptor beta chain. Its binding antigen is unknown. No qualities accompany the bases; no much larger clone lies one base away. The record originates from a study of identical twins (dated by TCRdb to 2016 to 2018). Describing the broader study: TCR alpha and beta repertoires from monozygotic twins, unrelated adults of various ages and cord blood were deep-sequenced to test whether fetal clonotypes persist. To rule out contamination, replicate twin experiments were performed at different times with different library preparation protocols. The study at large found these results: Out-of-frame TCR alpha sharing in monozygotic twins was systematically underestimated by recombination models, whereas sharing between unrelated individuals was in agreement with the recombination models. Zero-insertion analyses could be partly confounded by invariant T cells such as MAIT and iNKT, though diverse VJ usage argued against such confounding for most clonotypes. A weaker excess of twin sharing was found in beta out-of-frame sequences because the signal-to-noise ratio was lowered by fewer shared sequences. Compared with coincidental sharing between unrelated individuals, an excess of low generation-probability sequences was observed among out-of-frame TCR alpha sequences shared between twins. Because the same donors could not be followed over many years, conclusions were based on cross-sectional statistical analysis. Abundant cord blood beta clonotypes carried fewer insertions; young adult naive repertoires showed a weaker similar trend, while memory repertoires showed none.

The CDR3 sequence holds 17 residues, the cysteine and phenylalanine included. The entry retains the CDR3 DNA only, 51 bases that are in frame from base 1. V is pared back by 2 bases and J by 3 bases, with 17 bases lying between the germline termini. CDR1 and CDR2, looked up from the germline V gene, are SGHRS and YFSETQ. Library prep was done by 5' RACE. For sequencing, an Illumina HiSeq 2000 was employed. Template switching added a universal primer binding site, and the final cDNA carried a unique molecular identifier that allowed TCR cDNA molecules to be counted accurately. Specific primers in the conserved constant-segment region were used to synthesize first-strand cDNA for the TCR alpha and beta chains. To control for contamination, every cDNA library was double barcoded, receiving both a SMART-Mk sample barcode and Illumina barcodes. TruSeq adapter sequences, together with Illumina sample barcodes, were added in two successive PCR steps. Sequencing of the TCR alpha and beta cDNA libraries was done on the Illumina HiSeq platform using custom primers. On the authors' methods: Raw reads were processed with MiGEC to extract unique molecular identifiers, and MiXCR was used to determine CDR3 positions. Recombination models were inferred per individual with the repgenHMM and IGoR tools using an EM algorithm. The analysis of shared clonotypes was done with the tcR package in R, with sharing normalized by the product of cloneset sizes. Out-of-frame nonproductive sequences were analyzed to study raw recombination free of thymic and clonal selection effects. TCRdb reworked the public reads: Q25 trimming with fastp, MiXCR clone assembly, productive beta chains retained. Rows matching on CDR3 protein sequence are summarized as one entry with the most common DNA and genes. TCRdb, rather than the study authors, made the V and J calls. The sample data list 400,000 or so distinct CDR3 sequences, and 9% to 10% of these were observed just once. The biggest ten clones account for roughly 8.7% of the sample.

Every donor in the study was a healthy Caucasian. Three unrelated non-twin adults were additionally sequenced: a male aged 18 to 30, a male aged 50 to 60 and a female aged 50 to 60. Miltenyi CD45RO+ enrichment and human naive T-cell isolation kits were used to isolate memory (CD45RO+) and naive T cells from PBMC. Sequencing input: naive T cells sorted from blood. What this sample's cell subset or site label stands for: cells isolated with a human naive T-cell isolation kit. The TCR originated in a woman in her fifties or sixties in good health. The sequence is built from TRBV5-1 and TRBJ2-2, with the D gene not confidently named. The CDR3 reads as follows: CASSFLPLGPDTGELFF. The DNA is TGCGCCAGCAGCTTTCTCCCCCTGGGTCCGGACACCGGGGAGCTGTTTTTT.